The 24 T cell receptor beta chains reported below all come from one sample, sequenced in a study of neurological immune-mediated disorders. TCRdb reanalysed the 5' RACE reads using MiXCR and keeps one entry per CDR3 protein. Of more than 25,000 distinct CDR3 sequences in the sample, under 25% were seen once. Material: CD4+ T cells from blood. These receptors all stem from a man aged 45-65 years with HTLV-1-associated myelopathy (HAM/TSP).

The chain carries TRBV12-3 or TRBV12-4 and TRBJ2-3, with 13 bases identical to TRBD2. The ends lost 1 base at V and 4 bases at J; junction bases unmatched: 5. CDR3 length equals 17 residues. CDR3 residues: CASSLEGTSGAADTQYF. CDR3 nucleotides: TGTGCCAGCAGTTTAGAAGGGACTAGCGGGGCTGCAGATACGCAGTATTTT.

At least ten counts were recorded for this clonotype. The V gene is TRBV5-1, the J gene TRBJ2-7, with D uncertain. Trimming cost V 0 bases and J 3 bases, with 10 bases left between them. The CDR3 spans 14 residues. Germline values: CDR1 SGHRS, CDR2 YFSETQ. The CDR3 region has the DNA TGCGCCAGCAGCTTGGCCGGACGGTACTACGAGCAGTACTTC. It is translated as CASSLAGRYYEQYF.

The chain has TRBV5-1 and TRBJ1-2; the D gene is possibly TRBD1 (6 bases). The germline V gene has CDR1 SGHRS and CDR2 YFSETQ. This CDR3 spans 15 amino acids. V lost 0 bases and J 8 bases, leaving 17 bases between the germline ends. The DNA for the CDR3 is TGCGCCAGCAGCTTGGAAGGGGCCCGGGGACAAGGCTACACCTTC. Its protein product is CASSLEGARGQGYTF.

This clonotype was counted at least ten times. V usage is TRBV11-2 and J usage is TRBJ1-5, with no clear D. Per the germline V gene, CDR1 is SGHAT and CDR2 is FQNNGV. V dropped 8 bases and J dropped 6 bases, with 14 bases sitting between them. The CDR3 is 13 amino acids. Here the CDR3 reads CASSRLGGQPQHF. DNA for the CDR3: TGTGCCAGCTCGCGTCTGGGAGGTCAGCCCCAGCATTTT.

This clonotype was detected many times. This chain joins TRBV5-1 and TRBJ1-3, with D unclear. V dropped 0 bases and J dropped 0 bases, with 7 bases sitting between them. In germline, CDR1 is SGHRS, CDR2 YFSETQ. CDR3 length: 15 amino acids. CDR3 protein: CASSLGRSSGNTIYF. CDR3 in DNA: TGCGCCAGCAGCTTGGGACGGAGCTCTGGAAACACCATATATTTT. Based on the CDR3 plus reference TRBV5-1 and TRBJ1-3, the full variable domain is KAGVTQTPRYLIKTRGQQVTLSCSPISGHRSVSWYQQTPGQGLQFLFEYFSETQRNKGNFPGRFSGRQFSNSRSEMNVSTLELGDSALYLCASSLGRSSGNTIYFGEGSWLTVV.

This clonotype was recorded at least ten times. The chain uses TRBV5-1 and TRBJ1-1, with 9 bases identical to TRBD1. Germline lookup yields CDR1 SGHRS and CDR2 YFSETQ. The CDR3 contains 16 residues. The ends lost 1 base at V and 6 bases at J; junction bases unmatched: 10. The CDR3 here is CASSLTTGQGFAEAFF. CDR3 nucleotide sequence: TGCGCCAGCAGCTTGACTACGGGACAGGGATTCGCTGAAGCTTTCTTT.

This clonotype was detected many times. The chain links TRBV9 to TRBJ1-3, with a weak D call TRBD1 (6 bases). V dropped 3 bases and J dropped 0 bases, with 10 bases sitting between them. CDR1 is SGDLS and CDR2 is YYNGEE in the germline V gene. This CDR3 has 15 residues. CDR3 in DNA: TGTGCCAGCAGCGCTGGACAGCTCTCTGGAAACACCATATATTTT. Amino acids: CASSAGQLSGNTIYF.

The rearrangement links TRBV20-1 to TRBJ2-3; possibly TRBD2 for D (7 bases). Per germline, CDR1 DFQATT and CDR2 SNEGSKA (reference sequence). V was clipped by 5 bases and J by 3 bases, with 21 bases between them. The CDR3 contains 16 residues. The DNA for the CDR3 is TGCAGTGCTGCAGCGCGTGGGGGGGCCCGTACAGATACGCAGTATTTT. Protein sequence: CSAAARGGARTDTQYF.

Regarding this clonotype: A read error may account for a junction end that differs from germline. The CDR3 nucleotides read TGCGCCAGCACCTTGGGTGGTGAAGGCTATGGCTACACCTTC. This encodes CASTLGGEGYGYTF. The chain employs TRBV5-1 and TRBJ1-2; no definite D call. The CDR3 extends over 14 amino acids. Germline V lookup: CDR1 SGHRS, CDR2 YFSETQ.

This clonotype appeared many times. The V gene is TRBV12-3 or TRBV12-4, the J gene TRBJ1-2, with D unclear. V lost 3 bases and J 8 bases, leaving 16 bases between the germline ends. The CDR3 sequence is 14 residues long. The CDR3 bases are TGTGCCAGCAGTTTTTCGATTCCGGGAACGGGCTACACCTTC. Protein: CASSFSIPGTGYTF.

This sequence joins TRBV7-8 and TRBJ2-7; a weak D match, TRBD2 (5 bases). The length of the CDR3 is 17 residues. V lost 3 bases and J lost 2, with 20 bases in between. The germline V gene has CDR1 SGHVS and CDR2 FQNEAQ. CDR3 region: CASSFNRDLKGTYEQYF. The CDR3 DNA reads as TGTGCCAGCAGCTTTAACCGGGATCTAAAAGGCACCTACGAGCAGTACTTC.

This clonotype was recorded many times. The rearrangement links TRBV10-3 to TRBJ2-5; D unresolved. The germline CDR1 and CDR2 sequences are ENHRY and SYGVKD. With 3 bases removed from V and 4 bases from J, the gap between germline ends came to 12 bases. The CDR3 runs to 14 residues. The CDR3 DNA follows: TGTGCCATCAGTGATGACACGTCAGTAGAGACCCAGTACTTC. Amino acid sequence: CAISDDTSVETQYF.

The J gene is TRBJ2-7, the V gene TRBV20-1; D may be TRBD1 (7 bases). Germline assignment: CDR1 DFQATT and CDR2 SNEGSKA (reference sequence). V dropped 2 bases and J dropped 6 bases, with 11 bases sitting between them. CDR3 size: 12 residues. The CDR3 here is CSARQGGSEQYF. The CDR3 nucleotides are TGCAGTGCTAGACAGGGGGGTAGCGAGCAGTACTTC.

Many counts were recorded for this clonotype. The V call is TRBV5-1, the J call TRBJ2-3; the D is unclear. This CDR3 is built from 12 residues. CDR1 is SGHRS, CDR2 YFSETQ, per germline. V gave up 5 bases and J gave up 0 bases, with 4 bases separating them. This CDR3 is CASRESTDTQYF. The CDR3 DNA sequence: TGCGCCAGCAGGGAGAGCACAGATACGCAGTATTTT. Together with reference TRBV5-1 and TRBJ2-3, the CDR3 gives the full variable domain: KAGVTQTPRYLIKTRGQQVTLSCSPISGHRSVSWYQQTPGQGLQFLFEYFSETQRNKGNFPGRFSGRQFSNSRSEMNVSTLELGDSALYLCASRESTDTQYFGPGTRLTVL.

CDR3 DNA: TGTGCCAGTAGTAAGACGGTGAACACTGAAGCTTTCTTT. Translation gives CASSKTVNTEAFF. This chain connects TRBV19 to TRBJ1-1; D unclear. Germline lookup yields CDR1 LNHDA and CDR2 SQIVND (reference sequence). Trimming removed 4 bases from V and 0 bases from J, with 6 bases in between. The CDR3 length is 13 residues.

Ten or more counts support this clonotype. CDR3 nucleotide sequence: TGCGCCAGCAGCTTGGTCGGAGGACATGGGGCCAACGTCCTGACTTTC. This encodes CASSLVGGHGANVLTF. The chain joins TRBV5-1 to TRBJ2-6; D might be TRBD1 or TRBD2, each matching 5 bases. The germline gives CDR1 SGHRS, CDR2 YFSETQ. With 0 bases removed from V and 3 bases from J, the gap between germline ends came to 10 bases. The CDR3 sequence is 16 residues long.

The chain recombines TRBV7-2 with TRBJ1-1; D may be TRBD1 (6 bases). V was clipped by 0 bases and J by 4 bases, with 12 bases between them. This CDR3 comprises 15 residues. In germline, CDR1 is SGHTA, CDR2 FQGNSA. The CDR3 coding sequence is TGTGCCAGCAGCTTAGCGCCAGGGGCGGCCACTGAAGCTTTCTTT. This codes for CASSLAPGAATEAFF.

The table lists this clonotype with many counts. The chain couples TRBV12-3 or TRBV12-4 to TRBJ1-5; no clear D. The V and J ends lost 1 base and 7 bases respectively, with 11 bases between them. The CDR3 is made up of 14 amino acids. For the CDR3, the DNA is TGTGCCAGCAGTTTAGGTTCAAGGGAGCAGCCCCAGCATTTT. It is translated as CASSLGSREQPQHF.

This clonotype was seen repeatedly, ten times or more. Germline is not matched at one junction end, which may reflect a read error. The CDR3 spells CASSLGDSAGSF. DNA of the CDR3: TGTGCCAGCAGCTTAGGGGACTCTGCGGGGTCCTTC. The V call is TRBV7-8, the J call TRBJ2-7, with a weak D call TRBD2 (6 bases). Looked up from germline, CDR1 is SGHVS and CDR2 is FQNEAQ. The CDR3 covers 12 residues.

The gene calls are TRBV7-3 and TRBJ2-2, with 7 bases identical to TRBD2. CDR1 SGHTA and CDR2 FQGTGA come from the germline V gene. The ends lost 5 bases at V and 0 bases at J; junction bases unmatched: 12. This CDR3 contains 18 residues. CDR3 loop: CASSPGTTILPNTGELFF. The CDR3 bases are TGTGCCAGCAGCCCCGGGACTACAATCCTTCCGAACACCGGGGAGCTGTTTTTT. The full variable domain, completed using reference TRBV7-3 and TRBJ2-2, is GAGVSQTPSNKVTEKGKYVELRCDPISGHTALYWYRQSLGQGPEFLIYFQGTGAADDSGLPNDRFFAVRPEGSVSTLKIQRTERGDSAVYLCASSPGTTILPNTGELFFGEGSRLTVL.

This clonotype showed up many times. The chain employs TRBV7-9 and TRBJ1-4, with 9 bases that match TRBD1. The V segment lost 2 bases and the J segment 8 bases; nucleotides outside the gene matches: 15. The CDR3 totals 18 residues. Looked up from germline, CDR1 is SEHNR and CDR2 is FQNEAQ (reference sequence). The CDR3 loop reads CASSLRRDRVTGGEKLFF. The CDR3 nucleotides are TGTGCCAGCAGCTTACGTCGGGACAGGGTGACAGGCGGGGAAAAACTGTTTTTT.

This clonotype showed up many times. The V call is TRBV10-3, the J call TRBJ1-4; 7 bases fit TRBD1. Germline V gene data show CDR1 as ENHRY and CDR2 as SYGVKD. V was pared by 5 bases and J by 0 bases, with 6 bases of the junction left unmatched. This CDR3 has 16 residues. The CDR3 region is CAISSTGTATNEKLFF. The CDR3 DNA reads as TGTGCCATCAGTAGCACCGGGACAGCAACTAATGAAAAACTGTTTTTT.

In its sample, this clonotype was seen many times. This chain connects TRBV7-9 to TRBJ1-3; weak D call: TRBD1 (5 bases). CDR3 length: 17 amino acids. V lost 5 bases to trimming and J lost 1 base, with 18 bases between them. The germline gives CDR1 SEHNR, CDR2 FQNEAQ (reference sequence). CDR3 amino acids: CASSRYSTESSGNTIYF. Written as DNA, the CDR3 is TGTGCCAGCAGCCGATACTCGACAGAATCGTCTGGAAACACCATATATTTT.

This clonotype appeared many times. The chain combines TRBV7-6 with TRBJ2-7; no firm D call. Trimming took off 1 base at V and 3 bases at J, with 7 bases between the two ends. Germline V gene lookup returns CDR1 SGHVS and CDR2 FNYEAQ. There are 13 residues in the CDR3. The CDR3 region has the DNA TGTGCCAGCAGCTTAGGGGCAAACTACGAGCAGTACTTC. This gives the protein CASSLGANYEQYF.